One sample yielded the 23 T cell receptor beta chains listed below, sequenced in a study of cytomegalovirus exposure and HLA in healthy donors. In the PCR, 60 Vbeta and 13 Jbeta primers were used. Repertoires were generated with immunoSEQ multiplex PCR, while TCRdb's copy carries only in-frame clones and drops some. Among some 130,000 clones listed, approximately 85% were seen once. The sample was PBMCs. The receptor set was obtained from a male donor in good health and CMV-seropositive.

This sequence joins TRBV28 and TRBJ1-4; D is uncertain. Germline V gives CDR1 MDHEN, CDR2 SYDVKM. This CDR3 has 16 amino acids. Trimming cost V 3 bases and J 11 bases, with 22 bases left between them. CDR3 residues: CASSLDGPAGLGKLFF. The CDR3 DNA reads as TGTGCCAGCAGTTTGGACGGCCCGGCGGGTCTGGGGAAACTGTTTTTT.

This clone showed up just once. This chain joins TRBV28 and TRBJ2-7; 8 bases match TRBD1. The CDR3 length is 15 residues. Trimming removed 1 base from V and 3 bases from J; junction bases left unmatched: 5. Germline values: CDR1 MDHEN, CDR2 SYDVKM. The CDR3 coding sequence is TGTGCCAGCAGTTTATCGGCAGGGGGCTTCTACGAGCAGTACTTC. This gives the protein CASSLSAGGFYEQYF.

V gene TRBV11-3 combines with J gene TRBJ2-1; tentative D call: TRBD1 (6 bases). CDR1 SGHNT and CDR2 YENEEA come from the germline V gene. The CDR3 is made up of 13 amino acids. V lost 2 bases, J lost 6 bases, and 8 bases lay in between. The CDR3 bases are TGTGCCAGCAGCTTAACCAGGGGCAATGAGCAGTTCTTC. Translated: CASSLTRGNEQFF.

The V call is TRBV7-2, the J call TRBJ1-2; weak D call: TRBD1 (5 bases). The CDR3 loop spans 14 amino acids. V was trimmed by 2 bases and J by 8 bases, leaving 15 bases between them. The germline V gene has CDR1 SGHTA and CDR2 FQGNSA. The CDR3 loop is CASSLRAGPEGYTF. Written as DNA, the CDR3 is TGTGCCAGCAGCTTACGGGCAGGGCCCGAAGGCTACACCTTC.

The chain joins TRBV28 to TRBJ2-7; tentatively, D is TRBD1 (5 bases). Germline loops: CDR1 MDHEN, CDR2 SYDVKM. The CDR3 runs 14 residues. V lost 6 bases, J lost 4 bases, and 16 bases lay in between. CDR3 in amino acids: CASSSRTQLYEQYF. The CDR3, as DNA: TGTGCCAGCAGCTCCCGGACACAACTTTACGAGCAGTACTTC.

The chain joins TRBV28 to TRBJ1-3; TRBD1 might be the D (6 bases). CDR1 is MDHEN and CDR2 is SYDVKM in the germline V gene. The CDR3 is 15 residues long. V lost 7 bases, J lost 4 bases, and 17 bases lay in between. The CDR3 spells CASTKQGNPGNTIYF. The CDR3 coding sequence is TGTGCCAGCACCAAGCAGGGGAATCCAGGAAACACCATATATTTT.

The chain uses TRBV9 and TRBJ2-1, with 11 bases that match TRBD2. Trimming took 5 bases from V and 7 from J; bases not matched to a gene: 8. Looked up from germline, CDR1 is SGDLS and CDR2 is YYNGEE. The CDR3 sequence is 15 residues long. The CDR3 DNA sequence: TGTGCCAGCAGTTTTACTAGCGGGAGTGGTAATGAGCAGTTCTTC. Its translation: CASSFTSGSGNEQFF.

The chain is built from TRBV7-2 and TRBJ2-3; TRBD2 matches at 9 bases. This CDR3 comprises 14 residues. V gave up 3 bases and J gave up 5 bases; unmatched junction bases: 3. The germline CDR1 and CDR2 sequences are SGHTA and FQGNSA. For the CDR3, the DNA is TGTGCCAGCAGCTTTAGCGGGAGCCAAGATACGCAGTATTTT. Protein: CASSFSGSQDTQYF.

The chain uses TRBV10-3 and TRBJ2-1; a weak D match, TRBD2 (5 bases). V gave up 0 bases and J gave up 4 bases, with 13 bases separating them. Per germline, CDR1 ENHRY and CDR2 SYGVKD. CDR3 size: 16 residues. The CDR3 region is CAISESGSGAYNEQFF. The CDR3 DNA is TGTGCCATCAGTGAGTCAGGCAGCGGAGCTTACAATGAGCAGTTCTTC.

This clone was observed a single time. The chain couples TRBV29-1 to TRBJ1-1; D not resolved. Trimming took 4 bases from V and 0 from J, leaving 9 bases between them. The length of the CDR3 is 13 residues. Per the germline V gene, CDR1 is SQVTM and CDR2 is ANQGSEA. This chain's CDR3 is CSVARELNTEAFF. CDR3 coding DNA: TGCAGCGTTGCTCGGGAACTGAACACTGAAGCTTTCTTT.

There are a few counts of this clone. The genes are TRBV7-3 and TRBJ2-5; 8 bases agree with TRBD1. The CDR3 length is 15 residues. V lost 5 bases, J lost 1 base, and 6 bases stayed unmatched. From germline, CDR1 is SGHTA and CDR2 FQGTGA. CDR3 amino acids: CASSRTGGSQETQYF. The CDR3 DNA is TGTGCCAGCAGCCGTACAGGGGGGAGCCAAGAGACCCAGTACTTC.

This clone was observed a few times. The rearrangement uses TRBV11-2 and TRBJ1-1; 7 positions agree with TRBD1. Germline lookup yields CDR1 SGHAT and CDR2 FQNNGV. The CDR3 consists of 14 residues. Trimming at V came to 5 bases and at J to 5 bases, leaving 8 bases not matched to a gene. The CDR3: CASSVNRGGTEAFF. In nucleotides, the CDR3 is TGTGCCAGCAGCGTAAACAGGGGCGGAACTGAAGCTTTCTTT.

The chain couples TRBV28 to TRBJ2-5, with D unclear. The DNA end is a closer match to TRBJ2-7, so the J assignment may be wrong. The CDR3 has 11 amino acids. Germline lookup yields CDR1 MDHEN and CDR2 SYDVKM. The CDR3 sequence: CASSSLYEQYF. The CDR3, as DNA: TGTGCCAGCAGTTCCCTATACGAGCAGTACTTC.

The genes are TRBV27 and TRBJ2-3; D unresolved. The ends were cut back, 2 bases at V and 6 bases at J, with 12 bases in the middle. Germline V gives CDR1 MNHEY, CDR2 SMNVEV (reference sequence). This CDR3 region has 14 residues. This CDR3 is CASSLRAFIDTQYF. Written as DNA, the CDR3 is TGTGCCAGCAGTTTAAGAGCGTTCATCGATACGCAGTATTTT.

The rearrangement uses TRBV4-3 and TRBJ1-4, with D maybe TRBD1 (5 bases). From germline, CDR1 is LGHNA and CDR2 YSLEER. V was pared by 5 bases and J by 4 bases, with 14 bases between. This CDR3 contains 15 residues. CDR3 region: CASSRGRQLNEKLFF. The DNA for the CDR3 is TGCGCCAGCAGCAGGGGTCGGCAGCTTAATGAAAAACTGTTTTTT.

The chain combines TRBV1 with TRBJ2-1; the table names TRBD2, a call not compared with the DNA. TRBV1 represents a pseudogene. This CDR3 is built from 15 residues. The CDR3 DNA sequence: TGCACCAGCAGCCAAGAGGGCGGGGCATACAATGAGCAGTTCTTC. Translating gives CTSSQEGGAYNEQFF.

The chain uses TRBV28 and TRBJ2-1; 7 nucleotides match TRBD2. V lost 3 bases, J lost 3 bases, and 5 bases stayed unmatched. The germline gives CDR1 MDHEN, CDR2 SYDVKM. This CDR3 has 15 amino acids. DNA for the CDR3: TGTGCCAGCAGTTTCGGCGGGAGCGACTACAATGAGCAGTTCTTC. Protein product: CASSFGGSDYNEQFF.

The chain has TRBV6-5 and TRBJ2-1; TRBD2 is a possible D gene (5 bases). This CDR3 has 15 amino acids. CDR1 and CDR2 from the germline V gene are MNHEY and SVGAGI. V lost 2 bases and J 0 bases, leaving 8 bases between the germline ends. The CDR3 sequence: CASSYVAGSYNEQFF. DNA for the CDR3: TGTGCCAGCAGTTACGTCGCGGGCTCCTACAATGAGCAGTTCTTC.

This sequence joins TRBV9 and TRBJ1-4; D is perhaps TRBD1 (6 bases). This CDR3 is 19 amino acids long. CDR1 SGDLS and CDR2 YYNGEE come from the germline V gene. Trimming left V 0 bases short and J 0 bases short, with 18 bases between. The CDR3: CASSVGPGAFPATNEKLFF. CDR3 nucleotides: TGTGCCAGCAGCGTAGGTCCAGGGGCCTTCCCGGCAACTAATGAAAAACTGTTTTTT.

The rearrangement uses TRBV28 and TRBJ1-5, with 7 bases aligning to TRBD1. Germline CDR1 reads MDHEN; CDR2 reads SYDVKM. The CDR3 extends over 12 amino acids. Trimming took 6 bases from V and 9 from J; bases not matched to a gene: 5. The chain's CDR3 is CASRGQSWPQHF. Written as DNA, the CDR3 is TGTGCCAGCAGGGGACAGTCATGGCCCCAGCATTTT.

The V gene is TRBV27, the J gene TRBJ2-6, with TRBD2 matching 9 bases. CDR1 MNHEY and CDR2 SMNVEV come from the germline V gene (reference sequence). The CDR3 extends over 18 amino acids. V lost 4 bases to trimming and J lost 1 base; unmatched junction nucleotides: 8. For the CDR3, the DNA is TGTGCCAGCAGTTATAGGCGGGAGGGGGTATCTGGGGCCAACGTCCTGACTTTC. This encodes CASSYRREGVSGANVLTF.

A few counts support this clone. V usage is TRBV10-2 and J usage is TRBJ1-4; unclear D gene. Trimming removed 10 bases at V and 8 bases at J, with 17 bases between. CDR1 WSHSY and CDR2 SAAADI come from the germline V gene. The CDR3 has 13 amino acids. CDR3 nucleotide sequence: TGCGCCACCCAAGAGGTTATCGGGGAAAAACTGTTTTTT. It yields the protein CATQEVIGEKLFF.

As to this clone: One junction end disagrees with the germline gene, perhaps due to a read error. This rearrangement joins TRBV7-9 to TRBJ1-1; D is possibly TRBD1 (5 bases). CDR3 size: 16 residues. The germline CDR1 and CDR2 sequences are SEHNR and FQNEAQ (reference sequence). Written as DNA, the CDR3 is TGTTCCAGCAGCCCGCGGGGGGGGAATATGGACACTGAAGCTTTCTTT. This translates into CSSSPRGGNMDTEAFF. The full variable domain, completed using reference TRBV7-9 and TRBJ1-1, is DTGVSQNPRHKITKRGQNVTFRCDPISEHNRLYWYRQTLGQGPEFLTYFQNEAQLEKSRLLSDRFSAERPKGSFSTLEIQRTEQGDSAMYLCSSSPRGGNMDTEAFFGQGTRLTVV.